Following are 19 T cell receptor beta chains from one sample sequenced in a study of shared clonotypes between healthy human individuals. Repertoires were generated with immunoSEQ multiplex PCR, while TCRdb's copy carries only in-frame clones and drops some. Here the sample spans about 1.5 million clones, 96% being singletons. Sequencing input: naive CD4+ T cells sorted from blood. Subset noted: CD45RA+ positively selected. These receptors came from a man aged 25 to 40 in good health.

The chain is built from TRBV10-2 and TRBJ2-3; 9 positions agree with TRBD2. Germline V gene sequence: CDR1 WSHSY, CDR2 SAAADI. The CDR3 covers 18 residues. With V trimmed by 2 bases and J by 4 bases, 13 bases remained unmatched. The CDR3 DNA is TGCGCCAGCAGTGAGAGGGTTGGCGGGAGGGGGGGTTCAGATACGCAGTATTTT. Protein: CASSERVGGRGGSDTQYF.

The chain combines TRBV6-1 with TRBJ1-2, with D tentatively TRBD1 (5 bases). V lost 2 bases and J 5 bases, leaving 18 bases between the germline ends. Germline lookup yields CDR1 MNHNS and CDR2 SASEGT. The CDR3 is 16 residues long. The DNA of the CDR3 is TGTGCCAGCAGTGAAAGCGGGGCCCAAGCGTTTTATGGCTACACCTTC. As protein: CASSESGAQAFYGYTF.

V and J are TRBV7-8 and TRBJ2-3; the D call may be TRBD1 or TRBD2 (6 bases each). CDR1 SGHVS and CDR2 FQNEAQ come from the germline V gene. This CDR3 region has 15 residues. V gave up 4 bases and J gave up 0 bases, with 11 bases separating them. CDR3 protein: CASSWGDTSTDTQYF. CDR3 nucleotides: TGTGCCAGCAGCTGGGGGGACACGAGCACAGATACGCAGTATTTT.

CDR3 coding DNA: TGTGCCAGCAGTGGACTAGCGGGCAGGTCGGAGCAGTTCTTC. Amino acid sequence: CASSGLAGRSEQFF. V gene TRBV6-4 combines with J gene TRBJ2-1; 10 positions agree with TRBD2. J lost 10 bases, V lost 4 bases, and 7 bases had no gene match. This CDR3 is 14 amino acids long. CDR1 MRHNA and CDR2 SNTAGT come from the germline V gene.

The rearrangement links TRBV7-2 to TRBJ2-3; D perhaps matches TRBD2 (6 bases). The CDR3 has 17 amino acids. Germline CDR1 SGHTA, CDR2 FQGNSA. Between the trimmed V and J ends, which lost 2 bases and 4 bases, there was a span of 19 bases. The CDR3 loop reads CASSLLGLLIRADTQYF. CDR3 sequence (DNA): TGTGCCAGCAGCTTATTGGGACTCCTAATTCGCGCAGATACGCAGTATTTT. Drawing the rest from reference TRBV7-2 and TRBJ2-3, the complete variable domain is GAGVSQSPSNKVTEKGKDVELRCDPISGHTALYWYRQSLGQGLEFLIYFQGNSAPDKSGLPSDRFSAERTGGSVSTLTIQRTQQEDSAVYLCASSLLGLLIRADTQYFGPGTRLTVL.

With respect to this clone: Distinct nucleotide sequences in the sample also encode this CDR3. The gene calls are TRBV19 and TRBJ1-5; D call uncertain. The CDR3 contains 13 residues. From germline, CDR1 is LNHDA and CDR2 SQIVND (reference sequence). Trimming removed 2 bases at V and 4 bases at J, with 6 bases between. The CDR3 coding sequence is TGTGCCAGTAGTATAACGGGGAATCAGCCCCAGCATTTT. Translation gives CASSITGNQPQHF.

V usage is TRBV27 and J usage is TRBJ1-5; D perhaps matches TRBD1 (5 bases). The length of the CDR3 is 16 residues. Germline V CDR1 and CDR2: MNHEY, SMNVEV (reference sequence). Trimming shortened V by 4 bases and J by 0 bases, and 13 bases separated the two germline ends. CDR3 sequence reads: CASSSYRQYSNQPQHF. In nucleotides, the CDR3 is TGTGCCAGCAGTTCTTACAGGCAGTATAGCAATCAGCCCCAGCATTTT.

V and J are TRBV30 and TRBJ1-5; maybe TRBD1 (5 bases). CDR3 length: 14 amino acids. V was pared by 0 bases and J by 4 bases, with 10 bases between. Looked up from germline, CDR1 is GTSNPN and CDR2 is SVGIG (reference sequence). This CDR3 is CAWSVGRENQPQHF. The CDR3 DNA is TGTGCCTGGAGTGTAGGCAGGGAGAATCAGCCCCAGCATTTT.

The chain uses TRBV7-9 and TRBJ2-7; 8 positions match TRBD1. The CDR3 has 15 amino acids. Trimming cost V 5 bases and J 0 bases; bases outside gene matches: 6. Germline V lookup: CDR1 SEHNR, CDR2 FQNEAQ (reference sequence). The CDR3 DNA reads TGTGCCAGCAGCGAGGACAGGGTGAGCTCCTACGAGCAGTACTTC. It yields the protein CASSEDRVSSYEQYF.

This chain uses TRBV5-4 with TRBJ1-2; D remains ambiguous. V lost 0 bases and J lost 8, with 17 bases in between. The CDR3 is 15 amino acids. The germline CDR1 and CDR2 sequences are SGHNT and YYREEE (reference sequence). The CDR3 DNA is TGTGCCAGCAGCTTGGGGCAGGCGGTGGCTAAAGGCTACACCTTC. Residues: CASSLGQAVAKGYTF.

The chain carries TRBV9 and TRBJ1-2; D is possibly TRBD1 (6 bases). Germline CDR1 is SGDLS and CDR2 is YYNGEE. CDR3 size: 15 residues. Trimming left V 3 bases short and J 2 bases short, with 14 bases between. The CDR3 reads CASSGSWTANYGYTF. In DNA, the CDR3 is TGTGCCAGCAGCGGGTCCTGGACAGCAAACTATGGCTACACCTTC.

This chain links TRBV9 with TRBJ2-3; D is unresolved. Germline CDR1 is SGDLS and CDR2 is YYNGEE. V was cut by 4 bases and J by 2 bases, with 17 bases left in between. CDR3 length equals 16 residues. CDR3 in DNA: TGTGCCAGCAGCCCAACATCCGCGACCTACACAGATACGCAGTATTTT. It translates to CASSPTSATYTDTQYF.

The genes are TRBV14 and TRBJ2-1; 7 bases fit TRBD2. CDR1 SGHDN and CDR2 FVKESK come from the germline V gene. This CDR3 comprises 14 residues. V was clipped by 8 bases and J by 7 bases; unmatched bases: 11. The CDR3, as DNA: TGTGCCAGCGGAAAACTAGCGCTTTGGAATGAGCAGTTCTTC. Translating it yields CASGKLALWNEQFF.

The rearrangement links TRBV5-4 to TRBJ2-3; D gene ambiguous. The CDR3 totals 13 residues. The germline V and J ends were trimmed by 0 bases and 6 bases, with 8 bases remaining between them. Looked up from germline, CDR1 is SGHNT and CDR2 is YYREEE (reference sequence). CDR3 residues: CASSLEIADTQYF. The DNA of the CDR3 is TGTGCCAGCAGCTTGGAGATTGCGGATACGCAGTATTTT.

The J gene is TRBJ2-2, the V gene TRBV11-3; D may be TRBD1 or TRBD2 (5 bases each). Germline V lookup: CDR1 SGHNT, CDR2 YENEEA. V was clipped by 0 bases and J by 5 bases, with 16 bases between them. The CDR3 covers 17 residues. CDR3 sequence: CASSLDSAEGKTGELFF. DNA of the CDR3: TGTGCCAGCAGCTTAGATTCGGCAGAGGGGAAGACCGGGGAGCTGTTTTTT.

The rearrangement joins TRBV9 to TRBJ2-1; the D gene is possibly TRBD2 (7 bases). Per the germline V gene, CDR1 is SGDLS and CDR2 is YYNGEE. The CDR3 has 16 amino acids. Trimming took 0 bases from V and 6 from J, leaving 16 bases between them. CDR3 nucleotides: TGTGCCAGCAGCGTAGTCCCCGGACGGGGGGCCAATGAGCAGTTCTTC. Its translation: CASSVVPGRGANEQFF.

This clone was counted once. The V call is TRBV18, the J call TRBJ2-7; 9 bases match TRBD2. V shed 3 bases and J 1 base; nucleotides not matched to a gene: 7. Per germline, CDR1 KGHSH and CDR2 LQKENI. The CDR3 runs 16 residues. The CDR3, as DNA: TGTGCCAGCTCACCGTCAGGGAGCGGGAGGTCCTACGAGCAGTACTTC. Residues: CASSPSGSGRSYEQYF.

This clone was picked up a small number of times. V and J are TRBV19 and TRBJ1-5; TRBD1 might be the D (6 bases). Trimming removed 4 bases from V and 3 bases from J, with 19 bases in between. Germline lookup yields CDR1 LNHDA and CDR2 SQIVND (reference sequence). The CDR3 totals 17 residues. The CDR3 DNA follows: TGTGCCAGTAGTACCTGGGAGGGACAAGGGTTCAATCAGCCCCAGCATTTT. It encodes CASSTWEGQGFNQPQHF.

The CDR3 sequence: CASSTRLGSGPYEQYF. As DNA, the CDR3 is TGTGCCAGCAGTACCAGACTTGGCTCCGGACCCTACGAGCAGTACTTC. The chain combines TRBV28 with TRBJ2-7; D is unresolved. The ends were cut back, 5 bases at V and 2 bases at J, with 19 bases in the middle. The germline V gene has CDR1 MDHEN and CDR2 SYDVKM. The CDR3 totals 16 residues.